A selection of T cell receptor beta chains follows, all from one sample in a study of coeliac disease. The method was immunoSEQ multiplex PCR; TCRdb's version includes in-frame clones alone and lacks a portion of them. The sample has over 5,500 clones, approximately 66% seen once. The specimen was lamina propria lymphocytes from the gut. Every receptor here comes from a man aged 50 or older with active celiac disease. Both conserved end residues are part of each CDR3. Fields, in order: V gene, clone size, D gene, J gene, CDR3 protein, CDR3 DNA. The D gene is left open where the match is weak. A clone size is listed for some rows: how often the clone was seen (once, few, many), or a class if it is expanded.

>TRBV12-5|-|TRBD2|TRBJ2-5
CASENMGLVVSEETQYF
TGTGCTAGTGAGAATATGGGACTAGTAGTTTCTGAAGAGACCCAGTACTTC
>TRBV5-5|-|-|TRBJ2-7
CASSLGGRAVYEQYF
TGTGCCAGCAGCTTGGGCGGCAGGGCGGTATACGAGCAGTACTTC
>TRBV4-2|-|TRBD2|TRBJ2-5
CASSQGSGGARTAETQYF
TGTGCCAGCAGCCAAGGAAGCGGGGGGGCCCGAACGGCCGAGACCCAGTACTTC
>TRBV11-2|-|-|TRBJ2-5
CASSLPRQGIQETQYF
TGTGCCAGCAGCTTACCCCGGCAGGGAATCCAAGAGACCCAGTACTTC
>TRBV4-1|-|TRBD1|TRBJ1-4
CASSQFGQATNEKLFF
TGCGCCAGCAGCCAATTCGGACAGGCAACTAATGAAAAACTGTTTTTT
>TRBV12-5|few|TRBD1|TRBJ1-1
CATCRDSTNTEAFF
TGTGCTACCTGCCGGGACAGCACGAACACTGAAGCTTTCTTT
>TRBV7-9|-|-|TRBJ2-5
CASIPGGRLETQYF
TGTGCCAGCATCCCTGGGGGGAGGCTAGAGACCCAGTACTTC
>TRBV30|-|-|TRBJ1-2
CAHLTRQGSGYGYTF
TGTGCCCATCTCACACGGCAGGGCTCGGGCTATGGCTACACCTTC
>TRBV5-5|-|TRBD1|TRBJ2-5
CASSLEGTGEETQYF
TGTGCCAGCAGCTTGGAAGGGACAGGGGAAGAGACCCAGTACTTC
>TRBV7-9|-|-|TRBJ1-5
CASSLSSRFNSNQPQHF
TGTGCCAGCAGCCTATCGTCCAGGTTCAATAGCAATCAGCCCCAGCATTTT
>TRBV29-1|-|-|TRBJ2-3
CSVAPTGDTQYF
TGCAGCGTTGCACCCACCGGAGATACGCAGTATTTT
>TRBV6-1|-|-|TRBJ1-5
CASTESGSNQPQHF
TGTGCCAGCACCGAATCGGGGAGCAATCAGCCCCAGCATTTT
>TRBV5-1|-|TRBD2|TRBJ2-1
CASSWTSGVNNEQFF
TGCGCCAGCAGCTGGACTAGCGGGGTTAACAATGAGCAGTTCTTC
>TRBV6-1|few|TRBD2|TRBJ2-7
CASTLGLAGAYEQYF
TGTGCCAGCACCTTGGGACTAGCGGGGGCCTACGAGCAGTACTTC
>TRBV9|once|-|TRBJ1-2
CASSVTGYGYTF
TGTGCCAGCAGCGTCACCGGCTATGGCTACACCTTC
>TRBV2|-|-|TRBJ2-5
CASSEGLGGETQYF
TGTGCCAGCAGCGAGGGCCTAGGAGGAGAGACCCAGTACTTC
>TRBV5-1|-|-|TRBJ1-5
CASSSDGDSNQPQHF
TGCGCCAGCAGCTCGGACGGGGATAGCAATCAGCCCCAGCATTTT
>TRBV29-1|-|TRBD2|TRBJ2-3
CSVLGLAGGRSTDTQYF
TGCAGCGTACTAGGACTAGCGGGGGGCCGGAGCACAGATACGCAGTATTTT
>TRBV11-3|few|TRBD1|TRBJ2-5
CASSLGQGGRETQYF
TGTGCCAGCAGCTTAGGACAGGGGGGCAGAGAGACCCAGTACTTC
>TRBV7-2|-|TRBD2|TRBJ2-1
CASSLVPGGSDEQFF
TGTGCCAGCAGCTTAGTTCCGGGAGGGTCTGATGAGCAGTTCTTC
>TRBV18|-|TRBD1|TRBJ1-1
CASSPNTGGTEAFF
TGTGCCAGCTCACCGAATACAGGGGGAACTGAAGCTTTCTTT
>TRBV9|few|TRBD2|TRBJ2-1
CASSVGLAGGISYNEQFF
TGTGCCAGCAGCGTAGGACTAGCGGGAGGCATATCCTACAATGAGCAGTTCTTC
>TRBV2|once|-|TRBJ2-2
CASRTQATGELFF
TGTGCCAGCCGAACTCAGGCCACCGGGGAGCTGTTTTTT
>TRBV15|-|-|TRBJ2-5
CATSRGPGAQETQYF
TGTGCCACCAGCAGAGGTCCAGGGGCCCAAGAGACCCAGTACTTC
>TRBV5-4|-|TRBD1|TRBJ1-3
CASSSDGGQGGNTIYF
TGTGCCAGCAGCTCGGATGGGGGACAGGGAGGAAACACCATATATTTT
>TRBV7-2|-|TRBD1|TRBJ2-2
CASSRFSGTGSGELFF
TGTGCCAGCAGCCGTTTCTCCGGGACAGGGTCCGGGGAGCTGTTTTTT
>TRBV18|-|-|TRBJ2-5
CASSPRRQGPQETQYF
TGTGCCAGCTCACCACGGCGGCAGGGGCCCCAAGAGACCCAGTACTTC
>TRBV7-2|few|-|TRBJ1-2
CASSPWEAYGYTF
TGTGCCAGCAGCCCCTGGGAGGCCTATGGCTACACCTTC
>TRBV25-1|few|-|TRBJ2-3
CASSESPRDTQYF
TGTGCCAGCAGTGAATCCCCTAGGGATACGCAGTATTTT